The subject of this entry is one T cell receptor beta chain. This CDR3 is 17 amino acids long. V lost 5 bases to trimming and J lost 1 base; unmatched junction nucleotides: 13. Germline-derived CDR1 and CDR2 are SEHNR and FQNEAQ (reference sequence). The source of the sample is a study of blood T cell repertoires in COVID-19. The data were produced by immunoSEQ multiplex PCR, yet TCRdb's version contains in-frame clones alone and is incomplete. The sample lists under 300,000 clones, roughly nine tenths occurring once. The sequence was obtained from a man in his sixties who had recovered from COVID-19. Source material: peripheral blood. V gene TRBV7-9 combines with J gene TRBJ2-7, with 8 bases fitting TRBD2. The CDR3 bases are TGTGCCAGCAGCCTGGGACTAGGTCAAATGAATTCCTACGAGCAGTACTTC. Protein product: CASSLGLGQMNSYEQYF.